This entry is about one TCR beta chain. CDR3 length: 15 amino acids. V dropped 5 bases and J dropped 0 bases, with 14 bases sitting between them. Germline CDR1 is MNHEY and CDR2 is SVGAGI. These data belong to a study of blood T cell repertoires in COVID-19. Study-wide context: T cells, B-cell-depleted T cells, or PBMCs provided the cDNA or gDNA that served as material.

Authors' processing steps: Amplification of reference gene primers was used by the study to estimate nucleated cell counts. The data were produced by immunoSEQ multiplex PCR, yet TCRdb's version contains in-frame clones alone and is incomplete. That table furnishes V, J and clone size, whereas the DNA furnished D and trimming. The table includes 200,000 to 300,000 clones, around 83% detected once. The TCR comes from a woman between 18 and 30 years old with acute or convalescent COVID-19. The sample was peripheral blood. The chain has TRBV6-5 and TRBJ2-7; tentative D call: TRBD1 (5 bases). As DNA, the CDR3 is TGTGCCAGCAGTCTCTATCAGGGCCGCTCCTACGAGCAGTACTTC. It encodes CASSLYQGRSYEQYF.